The sequence of this T cell receptor (beta chain) was determined in a study of T-cell reconstitution after alpha-beta-depleted transplantation in children. This clonotype was seen a handful of times. A TCRbeta library incorporating unique molecular identifiers was prepared. TCRdb used MiXCR to reprocess the PCR reads, holding one entry per CDR3 protein. The sample consists of 450,000 to 550,000 distinct CDR3 sequences, roughly 10% of them appearing once. CDR3 length: 15 amino acids. Trimming cost V 4 bases and J 6 bases; bases outside gene matches: 6. From germline, CDR1 is LNHNV and CDR2 YYDKDF (reference sequence).

J is TRBJ2-3 and V is TRBV15; 11 positions agree with TRBD2. Sample: PBMCs, mostly from graft donor cells, taken 180 days after TCRalphabeta/CD19-depleted stem cell transplant. This receptor was identified in a female patient between 2 and 10 years old who had a stem cell transplant for aplastic anemia, so the T cells may come from the graft donor. CDR3 bases: TGTGCCACCAGCACTATAGCGGGAGGGCCTGATACGCAGTATTTT. This sequence encodes CATSTIAGGPDTQYF.